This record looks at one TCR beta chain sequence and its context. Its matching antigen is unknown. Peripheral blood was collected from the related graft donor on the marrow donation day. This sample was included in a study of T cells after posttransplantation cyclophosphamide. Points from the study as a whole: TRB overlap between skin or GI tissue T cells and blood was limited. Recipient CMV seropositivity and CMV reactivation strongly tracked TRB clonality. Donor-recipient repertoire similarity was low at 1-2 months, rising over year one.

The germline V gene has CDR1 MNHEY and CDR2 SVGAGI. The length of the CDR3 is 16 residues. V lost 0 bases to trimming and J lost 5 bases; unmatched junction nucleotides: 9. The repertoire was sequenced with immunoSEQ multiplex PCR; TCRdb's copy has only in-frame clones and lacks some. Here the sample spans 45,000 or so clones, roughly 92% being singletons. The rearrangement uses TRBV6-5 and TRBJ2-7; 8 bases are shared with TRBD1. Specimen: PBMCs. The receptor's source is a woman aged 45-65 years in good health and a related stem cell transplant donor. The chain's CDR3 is CASSYSRDRPTHEQYF. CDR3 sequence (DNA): TGTGCCAGCAGTTACTCGAGGGACAGGCCAACCCACGAGCAGTACTTC.